This T cell receptor (beta chain) was sequenced during a study of beta chain features in type 1 diabetes. The study, taken as a whole, reports: People with Type 1 diabetes carried modestly yet significantly shorter TCRB CDR3s in all four CD4+ subsets. A potential influence of HLA type upon TCRB rearrangement remained unresolved herein.

Reverse transcribing all isolated RNA meant expressed TCRB transcripts were sequenced. Produced via immunoSEQ multiplex PCR; TCRdb's table is partial and in-frame only. The data hold some 150,000 clones, with over 8% observed a single time. On average, the one heparinised blood draw given by each donor was approximately 120 mL. Trimming took off 0 bases at V and 4 bases at J, with 10 bases between the two ends. CDR3 size: 14 residues. Germline V gene data show CDR1 as SGHRS and CDR2 as YFSETQ. This clone has only a few counts. Its antigen is still unknown. This receptor was identified in a woman aged 40 to 55 in good health. V and J are TRBV5-1 and TRBJ1-2; D ambiguous. Sequencing was done on a sample of central memory CD4+ T cells from blood. CDR3 bases: TGCGCCAGCAGCTTGGAAGCGGGAGTCTATGGCTACACCTTC. Translated: CASSLEAGVYGYTF.